The next 19 T cell receptor beta chains were all read from a single sample in a study of cytomegalovirus exposure and HLA in healthy donors (dated by TCRdb to between 2016 and 2019). Library generation was performed with the immunoSEQ multiplex PCR assay. For the multiplex PCR, a mixture combining 60 forward primers for TCR Vbeta segments and 13 reverse primers for TCR Jbeta segments was used. This immuneACCESS table, as held by TCRdb, lists in-frame sequences with V and J called but not all clones. Of the missing ones, under half trace to an unresolved V gene in checked studies; the others have no known cause. The sample profile shows about 110,000 clones; approximately 73% of them were found once. Roughly 7.8% of the sample goes to the ten largest clones. Sequenced sample: PBMCs. The receptors derive from a man aged 25 to 40 in good health and CMV-seronegative.

This chain uses TRBV19 with TRBJ2-3; TRBD1 matches at 9 bases. CDR1 LNHDA and CDR2 SQIVND come from the germline V gene (reference sequence). The CDR3 covers 16 residues. V lost 4 bases and J lost 0; bases outside the gene matches: 5. As DNA, the CDR3 is TGTGCCAGTAGTACTACGGGACAGGGAAGCACAGATACGCAGTATTTT. Encoded protein: CASSTTGQGSTDTQYF.

The V call is TRBV6-6, the J call TRBJ2-1; 10 nucleotides align to TRBD2. This CDR3 region has 15 residues. Per germline, CDR1 MNHNY and CDR2 SVGAGI (reference sequence). J gave up 8 bases and V 7 bases, and 11 bases lay outside the gene matches. CDR3 sequence reads: CASNQAGGLYDEQFF. As DNA, the CDR3 is TGTGCCAGCAACCAAGCGGGGGGGCTATACGATGAGCAGTTCTTC.

The chain uses TRBV25-1 and TRBJ2-1, with 9 bases that match TRBD2. CDR3 length: 16 residues. Trimming removed 3 bases from V and 1 base from J; junction bases left unmatched: 4. Germline loops: CDR1 MGHDK, CDR2 SYGVNS. CDR3 coding DNA: TGTGCCAGCAGTGATCAGCGGGGGGTTTCCTACAATGAGCAGTTCTTC. Its translation is CASSDQRGVSYNEQFF.

The V call is TRBV27, the J call TRBJ2-7; D might be TRBD2 (5 bases). The length of the CDR3 is 14 residues. V lost 2 bases and J 0 bases, leaving 8 bases between the germline ends. CDR1 and CDR2 from the germline V gene are MNHEY and SMNVEV (reference sequence). Here the CDR3 DNA reads TGTGCCAGCAGTTTAGGAGGACTCTCCTACGAGCAGTACTTC. Translating gives CASSLGGLSYEQYF.

The chain is built from TRBV5-1 and TRBJ2-7; 7 nucleotides line up with TRBD1. The CDR3 is 15 amino acids. Trimming removed 4 bases from V and 2 bases from J; junction bases left unmatched: 9. Germline V lookup: CDR1 SGHRS, CDR2 YFSETQ. CDR3 sequence: CASSQSGGKAYEQYF. The CDR3, as DNA: TGCGCCAGCAGCCAATCAGGGGGTAAAGCCTACGAGCAGTACTTC.

The V and J genes are TRBV28 and TRBJ2-7, with D possibly matching TRBD2 (6 bases). Trimming removed 2 bases from V and 5 bases from J, with 10 bases in between. This CDR3 has 13 residues. Per germline, CDR1 MDHEN and CDR2 SYDVKM. The CDR3: CASSLGGTNEQYF. The CDR3 DNA sequence: TGTGCCAGCAGTTTAGGAGGGACCAACGAGCAGTACTTC.

This clone has a handful of counts. CDR3 sequence (DNA): TGTGCCAGCAGCTCCCCTAGCGGCCAAGAGACCCAGTACTTC. It specifies CASSSPSGQETQYF. The rearrangement links TRBV25-1 to TRBJ2-5, with 7 bases that match TRBD2. The V segment lost 6 bases and the J segment 1 base; nucleotides outside the gene matches: 5. CDR1 is MGHDK, CDR2 SYGVNS, per germline. This CDR3 is 14 amino acids long. Variable domain in full (rest from reference TRBV25-1 and TRBJ2-5): EADIYQTPRYLVIGTGKKITLECSQTMGHDKMYWYQQDPGMELHLIHYSYGVNSTEKGDLSSESTVSRIRTEHFPLTLESARPSHTSQYLCASSSPSGQETQYFGPGTRLLVL.

The gene calls are TRBV6-1 and TRBJ2-5; D remains unclear. Trimming took 2 bases from V and 0 from J, leaving 7 bases between them. Germline values: CDR1 MNHNS, CDR2 SASEGT. CDR3 length equals 14 residues. The CDR3 loop reads CASSERGNQETQYF. The DNA for the CDR3 is TGTGCCAGCAGTGAAAGAGGAAACCAAGAGACCCAGTACTTC.

The genes are TRBV11-1 and TRBJ2-2; 8 positions match TRBD2. Unmatched junction bases numbered 4, after V lost 2 bases and J lost 2 bases. Germline V gene sequence: CDR1 SGHAT, CDR2 FQDESV (reference sequence). CDR3 length: 16 residues. CDR3: CASSLLSGTNTGELFF. In nucleotides, the CDR3 is TGTGCCAGCAGCTTACTTAGCGGGACCAACACCGGGGAGCTGTTTTTT.

The chain carries TRBV2 and TRBJ2-7; TRBD2 agrees at 7 bases. Germline trimming cut 5 bases from V and 3 bases from J; bases unmatched to any gene: 4. Germline V gene lookup returns CDR1 SNHLY and CDR2 FYNNEI. There are 13 residues in the CDR3. CDR3 in amino acids: CASSWGGYYEQYF. CDR3 nucleotide sequence: TGTGCCAGCAGTTGGGGAGGGTACTACGAGCAGTACTTC.

The chain carries TRBV9 and TRBJ2-1, with TRBD2 matching 7 bases. The germline V gene encodes CDR1 SGDLS and CDR2 YYNGEE. Trimming at V came to 0 bases and at J to 0 bases, leaving 6 bases not matched to a gene. The CDR3 covers 17 residues. The CDR3 sequence is CASSVVGLGSSYNEQFF. The CDR3 DNA follows: TGTGCCAGCAGCGTAGTAGGACTAGGTAGCTCCTACAATGAGCAGTTCTTC.

The V call is TRBV19, the J call TRBJ1-6; 7 bases fit TRBD1. The CDR3 is made up of 15 amino acids. Trimming removed 5 bases from V and 5 bases from J; junction bases left unmatched: 6. Germline CDR1 and CDR2: LNHDA and SQIVND (reference sequence). The CDR3 reads CASSVDRDDNSPLHF. For the CDR3, the DNA is TGTGCCAGTAGTGTTGACAGGGACGATAATTCACCCCTCCACTTT.

The chain is built from TRBV15 and TRBJ1-5, with a tentative D call TRBD1 (5 bases). The CDR3 runs 19 residues. The V end was cut by 0 bases, the J end by 1 base, with 19 bases between. Germline V gene data show CDR1 as LNHNV and CDR2 as YYDKDF (reference sequence). The CDR3, as DNA: TGTGCCACCAGCAGAGATCCAGGGAAATCCCTCTCCAGCAATCAGCCCCAGCATTTT. Its translation: CATSRDPGKSLSSNQPQHF.

The V call is TRBV30, the J call TRBJ1-4, with D possibly matching TRBD1 (5 bases). This CDR3 region has 16 residues. V lost 1 base and J lost 7, with 19 bases in between. Germline lookup yields CDR1 GTSNPN and CDR2 SVGIG (reference sequence). CDR3 region: CAWSALDIPRGEKLFF. CDR3 sequence (DNA): TGTGCCTGGAGTGCCCTGGACATTCCAAGAGGTGAAAAACTGTTTTTT.

The rearrangement links TRBV5-6 to TRBJ1-2, with unresolved D. Trimming left V 4 bases short and J 2 bases short, with 15 bases between. The CDR3 runs 15 residues. Germline V gene sequence: CDR1 SGHDT, CDR2 YYEEEE. The CDR3 reads CASSPISMENYGYTF. In DNA form, the CDR3 reads TGTGCCAGCAGCCCGATATCCATGGAGAACTATGGCTACACCTTC.

The chain joins TRBV10-3 to TRBJ2-3; 8 bases match TRBD2. The CDR3 sequence is 16 residues long. V gave up 4 bases and J gave up 3 bases; unmatched junction bases: 9. Germline V gene data show CDR1 as ENHRY and CDR2 as SYGVKD. CDR3 nucleotide sequence: TGTGCCATCAGTGTCCAGGCTAGCGGGTGGACAGATACGCAGTATTTT. It encodes CAISVQASGWTDTQYF.

V gene TRBV19 combines with J gene TRBJ2-5; weak D call: TRBD2 (5 bases). This CDR3 region has 15 residues. Trimming pared 5 bases from V and 2 bases from J, leaving 15 bases between. Germline assignment: CDR1 LNHDA and CDR2 SQIVND (reference sequence). The CDR3 is CASSYGLAEQETQYF. CDR3 coding DNA: TGTGCCAGTAGTTACGGGCTAGCTGAACAAGAGACCCAGTACTTC.

The chain joins TRBV7-7 to TRBJ2-2; D is undetermined. Germline V lookup: CDR1 SSHAT, CDR2 FNYEAQ (reference sequence). This CDR3 has 17 amino acids. V dropped 2 bases and J dropped 0 bases, with 13 bases sitting between them. The CDR3 nucleotides read TGTGCCAGCAGCTTATTGGTAGTCACCTCGAACACCGGGGAGCTGTTTTTT. Amino acid sequence: CASSLLVVTSNTGELFF.

The J gene is TRBJ2-3, the V gene TRBV19, with D possibly matching TRBD2 (5 bases). CDR3 size: 15 residues. Germline-derived CDR1 and CDR2 are LNHDA and SQIVND (reference sequence). V was cut by 6 bases and J by 1 base, with 14 bases left in between. The DNA of the CDR3 is TGTGCCAGTAGCACCAGCCTAGCAGGCACAGATACGCAGTATTTT. As protein: CASSTSLAGTDTQYF.